These T cell receptor beta chains were read from a single sample in a study of cytomegalovirus exposure and HLA in healthy donors. Generated by immunoSEQ multiplex PCR, the TCRdb table keeps only in-frame clones and is missing some. The sample yields 200,000 to 250,000 clones, roughly four fifths seen once. Sequencing input: PBMCs. The receptor source for this set is a woman aged 40 to 55 in good health and CMV-seronegative. Each CDR3 is given without its conserved first and last residue.

j_gene	v_gene	CDR3aa
TRBJ1-4	TRBV6-4	ASSESGGATNEKLF
TRBJ1-4	TRBV28	ASRRGQGATEKLF
TRBJ1-1	TRBV28	ASSRGGTEAF
TRBJ2-3	TRBV10-3	AISGTSTDTQY
TRBJ1-4	TRBV30	AWTPRDRGKTNEKLF
TRBJ2-3	TRBV5-6	ASSLTSGMGTDTQY
TRBJ2-1	TRBV25-1	ASSTSLLGKGAYNEQF
TRBJ2-3	TRBV19	ASSTHLAAGGADTQY
TRBJ1-5	TRBV27	ASSPYRFSDEPQH
TRBJ1-3	TRBV6-6	AAAPAGGNTIY
TRBJ2-3	TRBV6-4	ASSDSGTSGIDTQY
TRBJ2-7	TRBV19	ASSAGGAAYEQY
TRBJ2-7	TRBV6-1	ASSELTTSGSDEQY
TRBJ1-1	TRBV23-1	ASSQGRRVGGTEAF
TRBJ1-4	TRBV6-5	ASRISGATNEKLF
TRBJ1-5	TRBV29-1	SVRPPTGEYSNQPQH
TRBJ1-2	TRBV9	ASSGQLALVSGYT
TRBJ2-7	TRBV6-1	ASSETRGTYEQY
TRBJ1-4	TRBV5-8	ASSSSGARGEKLF
TRBJ2-1	TRBV30	AWMERGDPLGEQF
TRBJ2-1	TRBV29-1	SARLQGNNEQF
TRBJ2-1	TRBV7-8	ASSPYMQGAGEQF
TRBJ2-1	TRBV7-2	ASSPRRERNEQF
-	TRBV5-4	ASSLEWGVSYEQY
TRBJ2-2	TRBV7-9	ASSAPGTTRVGELF
TRBJ1-1	TRBV18	ASSPPTVTEAF
TRBJ1-6	TRBV7-9	ASSSQGVFSPLH
TRBJ2-5	TRBV5-1	ASSPGQGQETQY
TRBJ2-1	TRBV2	ASSVLREYNEQF
TRBJ1-1	TRBV5-4	ASSPITGAGTEAF
TRBJ1-5	TRBV28	ASSSGQGGNQPQH
TRBJ2-5	TRBV2	ASDRQGEKTQY
TRBJ2-1	TRBV7-2	ASSLTSGTYNEQF
TRBJ2-5	TRBV7-2	ASSPGDFQETQY
TRBJ2-5	TRBV30	AWSWGTGQETQY
TRBJ1-2	TRBV6-1	ASSEGTGVYGYT
TRBJ2-6	TRBV25-1	ASSDRVSGANVLT
TRBJ1-1	TRBV19	ASSIQGRVTEAF
TRBJ2-1	TRBV7-9	ASSVSGRSLNEQF
TRBJ1-1	TRBV7-9	ASSFRQVETEAF
TRBJ2-3	TRBV5-1	ASSLKGAGTDTQY
TRBJ1-1	TRBV10-3	AISGGQGEAF
TRBJ2-7	TRBV13	ASSPNRGLSYEQY
TRBJ1-3	TRBV28	ASSFRATGTIY